One sample yielded the 10 T cell receptor beta chains listed below, sequenced in a study of T cells after yellow fever vaccination. TCRdb redid the calling of the 5' RACE reads with MiXCR, one entry per CDR3 protein. The sample includes a few hundred thousand distinct CDR3 sequences, around a sixth seen only once; the top ten take roughly a sixth. The material sequenced was PBMCs, taken around 5 days after the first yellow fever vaccination. Every receptor here comes from a young man who received the YFV17D yellow fever vaccine.

Regarding this clonotype: One end of the junction fails to match germline, which may point to a read error. The chain joins TRBV20-1 to TRBJ1-3; D is unresolved. Germline V gives CDR1 DFQATT, CDR2 SNEGSKA (reference sequence). There are 15 residues in the CDR3. As DNA, the CDR3 is TGCAGTGCTAGAGTGCGGCAGGCGGCAGGAAACACCACATATTTT. Translating gives CSARVRQAAGNTTYF.

This rearrangement joins TRBV28 to TRBJ2-1; TRBD2 matches 13 bases. V gave up 7 bases and J gave up 7 bases; unmatched junction bases: 16. CDR3 length: 18 residues. Germline V CDR1 and CDR2: MDHEN, SYDVKM. CDR3 sequence reads: CASTPNLRGLAGRNEQFF. CDR3 nucleotide sequence: TGTGCCAGCACCCCCAACCTTCGGGGACTAGCGGGGAGGAATGAGCAGTTCTTC.

V and J are TRBV28 and TRBJ1-6; no clear D gene. This CDR3 is built from 12 residues. The germline V gene has CDR1 MDHEN and CDR2 SYDVKM. The ends were cut back, 4 bases at V and 11 bases at J, with 9 bases in the middle. The CDR3 protein is CASSSVAPPLHF. The CDR3 nucleotides read TGTGCCAGCAGTTCCGTAGCCCCACCCCTCCACTTT.

This chain connects TRBV9 to TRBJ2-1, with 14 bases aligning to TRBD2. Losses at the gene ends were 0 bases for V and 9 bases for J; bases not matched to a gene: 8. CDR3 length: 17 amino acids. Germline V lookup: CDR1 SGDLS, CDR2 YYNGEE. The DNA for the CDR3 is TGTGCCAGCAGCGTAGGCGCGACTAGCGGGGGGGCTGGTGAGCAGTTCTTC. It is translated as CASSVGATSGGAGEQFF. The full variable domain, in which reference TRBV9 and TRBJ2-1 provide the parts outside the CDR3, is DSGVTQTPKHLITATGQRVTLRCSPRSGDLSVYWYQQSLDQGLQFLIQYYNGEERAKGNILERFSAQQFPDLHSELNLSSLELGDSALYFCASSVGATSGGAGEQFFGPGTRLTVL.

The chain joins TRBV5-1 to TRBJ2-7; the D gene is possibly TRBD2 (6 bases). Looked up from germline, CDR1 is SGHRS and CDR2 is YFSETQ. The CDR3 runs to 14 residues. With 7 bases removed from V and 0 bases from J, the gap between germline ends came to 14 bases. Here the CDR3 DNA reads TGCGCCAGCTTGGGCGGGGTCCCCTCCTACGAGCAGTACGTC. Protein product: CASLGGVPSYEQYV.

The V and J genes are TRBV24-1 and TRBJ2-1, with TRBD2 identical over 9 bases. The V and J ends lost 11 bases and 2 bases, in that order; junction bases with no gene match: 9. CDR1 KGHDR and CDR2 SFDVKD come from the germline V gene. The CDR3 totals 15 residues. In DNA, the CDR3 is TGTGCCATCGCCAAGACTAGCGGTCCCTACAATGAGCAGTTCTTC. Translation gives CAIAKTSGPYNEQFF.

The V and J genes are TRBV24-1 and TRBJ1-5; 7 nucleotides align to TRBD1. There are 16 residues in the CDR3. The germline V gene encodes CDR1 KGHDR and CDR2 SFDVKD. With 5 bases clipped from V and 1 base from J, the junction kept 7 bases outside the gene matches. CDR3 amino acids: CATSAPGRGSNQPQHF. The DNA of the CDR3 is TGTGCCACCAGTGCCCCAGGCAGGGGGAGCAATCAGCCCCAGCATTTT.

In its sample, this clonotype was seen once. This chain joins TRBV7-9 and TRBJ2-3, with a weak D call TRBD1 (6 bases). This CDR3 spans 14 amino acids. V lost 6 bases, J lost 4 bases, and 14 bases lay in between. CDR1 and CDR2 from the germline V gene are SEHNR and FQNEAQ (reference sequence). Here the CDR3 reads CASRGRGSADTQYF. CDR3 nucleotide sequence: TGTGCCAGCAGGGGCAGGGGCTCTGCAGATACGCAGTATTTT.

The chain links TRBV29-1 to TRBJ2-1, with 13 bases fitting TRBD2. CDR3 length: 17 amino acids. Per the germline V gene, CDR1 is SQVTM and CDR2 is ANQGSEA. After removal of 7 bases from V and 0 bases from J, the junction contained 9 bases not matched to a gene. For the CDR3, the DNA is TGCAGCGGGGAGGGACTAGCGGGGCGGCCCTCCTACAATGAGCAGTTCTTC. Amino acids: CSGEGLAGRPSYNEQFF.

This clonotype showed up many times. The gene calls are TRBV7-8 and TRBJ2-2, with a weak D call TRBD1 (7 bases). V was shortened by 5 bases and J by 3 bases, with 10 bases between the two germline ends. This CDR3 is built from 14 residues. The V gene's germline CDR1 is SGHVS and CDR2 FQNEAQ. The CDR3 reads CASSPRGDTGELFF. CDR3 coding DNA: TGTGCCAGCAGCCCCAGGGGGGACACCGGGGAGCTGTTTTTT.